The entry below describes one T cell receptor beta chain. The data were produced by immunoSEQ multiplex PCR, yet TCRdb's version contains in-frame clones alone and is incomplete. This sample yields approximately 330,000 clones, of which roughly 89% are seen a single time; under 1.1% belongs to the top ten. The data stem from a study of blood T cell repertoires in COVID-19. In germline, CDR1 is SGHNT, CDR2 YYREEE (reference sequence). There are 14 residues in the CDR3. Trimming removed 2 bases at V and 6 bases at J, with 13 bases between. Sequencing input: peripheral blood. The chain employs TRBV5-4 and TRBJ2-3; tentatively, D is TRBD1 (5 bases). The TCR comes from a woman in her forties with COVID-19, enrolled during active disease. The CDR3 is CASSFTRATDTQYF. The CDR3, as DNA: TGTGCCAGCAGCTTTACCAGGGCGACCGATACGCAGTATTTT.